The sequence of this T cell receptor beta chain was determined in a study of T-cell reconstitution after alpha-beta-depleted transplantation in children. This clonotype appeared a few times. V dropped 3 bases and J dropped 4 bases, with 14 bases sitting between them. CDR3 length equals 14 residues. Germline V gene data show CDR1 as SGHRS and CDR2 as YFSETQ. Unique molecular identifiers were used to barcode this TCRbeta library. TCRdb reanalysed the PCR reads using MiXCR and keeps one entry per CDR3 protein. The sample includes a few hundred thousand distinct CDR3 sequences, roughly 10% of them seen just once.

The starting material was PBMCs from the stem cell graft donor, obtained from the stem cell graft. The sequence came from a human donor who donated a stem cell graft to a child with acute lymphoblastic leukemia. This rearrangement joins TRBV5-1 to TRBJ2-7, with D perhaps given as TRBD1 or TRBD2 (5 bases each). DNA of the CDR3: TGCGCCAGCAGCTCTACCGGGACGGTTTACGAGCAGTACTTC. Amino acid sequence: CASSSTGTVYEQYF.